These 17 T cell receptor beta chains came from one sample sequenced in a study of control samples from healthy donors and cancer patients. The assay was immunoSEQ multiplex PCR, and TCRdb's table has in-frame clones only and misses some. The top ten clones hold roughly 12% of a sample with 110,000 or so clones, 87% of them seen once. Sample: blood. The origin of the receptors is a man younger than 45 in good health.

The chain uses TRBV5-4 and TRBJ2-3; 11 bases fit TRBD2. Germline V CDR1 and CDR2: SGHNT, YYREEE (reference sequence). This CDR3 has 17 residues. With V trimmed by 1 base and J by 3 bases, 7 bases remained unmatched. The CDR3 coding sequence is TGTGCCAGCAGCTTGTTGCTAGCGGGGGGAGGGACAGATACGCAGTATTTT. Amino acids: CASSLLLAGGGTDTQYF.

This chain joins TRBV29-1 and TRBJ1-4; no reliable D call. Deletions cut 0 bases from V and 4 bases from J, with 6 bases between. This CDR3 is built from 13 residues. Per germline, CDR1 SQVTM and CDR2 ANQGSEA. Here the CDR3 DNA reads TGCAGCGTTGAAGAGGGTAGTAATGAAAAACTGTTTTTT. Its protein is CSVEEGSNEKLFF. Filled out from reference TRBV29-1 and TRBJ1-4, the complete variable domain reads SAVISQKPSRDICQRGTSLTIQCQVDSQVTMMFWYRQQPGQSLTLIATANQGSEATYESGFVIDKFPISRPNLTFSTLTVSNMSPEDSSIYLCSVEEGSNEKLFFGSGTQLSVL.

The chain recombines TRBV15 with TRBJ2-1; maybe TRBD1 (5 bases). CDR1 is LNHNV and CDR2 is YYDKDF in the germline V gene (reference sequence). The V end lost 0 bases, the J end lost 0 bases, and 12 bases lay between the germline ends. The CDR3 spans 17 residues. For the CDR3, the DNA is TGTGCCACCAGCAGAGATTTGGGGCCGGGCTCCTACAATGAGCAGTTCTTC. It encodes CATSRDLGPGSYNEQFF.

V and J are TRBV7-8 and TRBJ1-2; D is unclear. Germline loops: CDR1 SGHVS, CDR2 FQNEAQ. V lost 1 base, J lost 4 bases, and 10 bases lay in between. CDR3 length equals 14 residues. CDR3 bases: TGTGCCAGCAGCTTAGGTGCCGGCGGCTATGGCTACACCTTC. As protein: CASSLGAGGYGYTF.

This rearrangement joins TRBV7-3 to TRBJ2-3; TRBD2 aligns across 7 bases. Trimming removed 5 bases from V and 2 bases from J; junction bases left unmatched: 4. Germline V gives CDR1 SGHTA, CDR2 FQGTGA. The CDR3 totals 14 residues. Written as DNA, the CDR3 is TGTGCCAGCAGCCCTGGGACTATCACAGATACGCAGTATTTT. This codes for CASSPGTITDTQYF.

The V gene is TRBV11-2, the J gene TRBJ1-1, with a weak D call TRBD1 (5 bases). CDR3 length equals 15 residues. V lost 3 bases to trimming and J lost 11 bases, with 22 bases between them. Germline values: CDR1 SGHAT, CDR2 FQNNGV. The CDR3 region has the DNA TGTGCCAGCAGCTTCGGGGGGGACTCTCTTATAATGGCTTTCTTT. Its protein is CASSFGGDSLIMAFF. The variable domain in full, with the rest retrieved from reference TRBV11-2 and TRBJ1-1, is EAGVAQSPRYKIIEKRQSVAFWCNPISGHATLYWYQQILGQGPKLLIQFQNNGVVDDSQLPKDRFSAERLKGVDSTLKIQPAKLEDSAVYLCASSFGGDSLIMAFFGQGTRLTVV.

The gene calls are TRBV14 and TRBJ1-2; 7 bases are a match to TRBD1. The ends lost 6 bases at V and 5 bases at J; junction bases unmatched: 9. Germline loops: CDR1 SGHDN, CDR2 FVKESK. This CDR3 region has 14 residues. CDR3 loop: CASSKTRGRYGYTF. The CDR3 DNA follows: TGTGCCAGCAGTAAAACGAGGGGGCGGTATGGCTACACCTTC.

The J gene is TRBJ2-5, the V gene TRBV2; D possibly corresponds to TRBD2 (5 bases). V was cut by 9 bases and J by 2 bases, with 13 bases left in between. There are 13 residues in the CDR3. Per the germline V gene, CDR1 is SNHLY and CDR2 is FYNNEI. The CDR3, as DNA: TGTGCCAGGCTGAAAGGCGGGCAAGAGACCCAGTACTTC. It specifies CARLKGGQETQYF.

The genes are TRBV18 and TRBJ1-5; no clear D gene. V gave up 2 bases and J gave up 5 bases, with 7 bases separating them. CDR1 KGHSH and CDR2 LQKENI come from the germline V gene. The CDR3 runs to 13 residues. CDR3 loop: CASSPTGDQPQHF. CDR3 nucleotides: TGTGCCAGCTCACCAACGGGTGATCAGCCCCAGCATTTT. The variable domain in full, completed from reference TRBV18 and TRBJ1-5, reads NAGVMQNPRHLVRRRGQEARLRCSPMKGHSHVYWYRQLPEEGLKFMVYLQKENIIDESGMPKERFSAEFPKEGPSILRIQQVVRGDSAAYFCASSPTGDQPQHFGDGTRLSIL.

J is TRBJ1-1 and V is TRBV6-5; D is undetermined. V shed 4 bases and J shed 2 bases, with 14 bases lying between them. This CDR3 region has 15 residues. Germline CDR1 is MNHEY and CDR2 is SVGAGI. The CDR3 coding sequence is TGTGCCAGCAGTTCGTCCCCGGGTTTAAACACTGAAGCTTTCTTT. Translated: CASSSSPGLNTEAFF.

The rearrangement links TRBV28 to TRBJ1-5; D ambiguous. The germline V and J ends were trimmed by 6 bases and 2 bases, with 20 bases remaining between them. The CDR3 contains 17 residues. CDR1 and CDR2 from the germline V gene are MDHEN and SYDVKM. In DNA form, the CDR3 reads TGTGCCAGCAGCCCCCCTGGCACTTTGAGGGGCAATCAGCCCCAGCATTTT. Its protein is CASSPPGTLRGNQPQHF.

The gene calls are TRBV11-2 and TRBJ1-1; D gene ambiguous. Trimming removed 5 bases from V and 1 base from J, with 11 bases in between. CDR3 length: 14 amino acids. CDR1 SGHAT and CDR2 FQNNGV come from the germline V gene. CDR3 sequence reads: CASSIHTKNTEAFF. The CDR3 nucleotides read TGTGCCAGCAGCATCCATACTAAGAACACTGAAGCTTTCTTT.

The chain joins TRBV24-1 to TRBJ2-2; unclear D gene. The germline V gene encodes CDR1 KGHDR and CDR2 SFDVKD. Trimming cost V 2 bases and J 4 bases, with 7 bases left between them. This CDR3 has 14 residues. This CDR3 reads CATSDSRSTGELFF. The CDR3 DNA follows: TGTGCCACCAGTGATTCACGGTCCACCGGGGAGCTGTTTTTT.

The chain couples TRBV2 to TRBJ2-2; no clear D gene. The CDR3 spans 15 residues. Germline V gene data show CDR1 as SNHLY and CDR2 as FYNNEI. V lost 6 bases and J 4 bases, leaving 15 bases between the germline ends. This CDR3 reads CASSPTRRSTGELFF. As DNA, the CDR3 is TGTGCCAGCAGCCCCACCAGGCGTAGCACCGGGGAGCTGTTTTTT.

The chain uses TRBV9 and TRBJ2-3; TRBD1 might be the D (8 bases). Germline V gene lookup returns CDR1 SGDLS and CDR2 YYNGEE. V lost 4 bases and J lost 3, with 15 bases in between. There are 15 residues in the CDR3. The CDR3 is CASSPQGGVTDTQYF. As DNA, the CDR3 is TGTGCCAGCAGCCCACAGGGGGGGGTGACAGATACGCAGTATTTT.

The chain uses TRBV6-6 and TRBJ1-5; D ambiguous. Germline CDR1 reads MNHNY; CDR2 reads SVGAGI (reference sequence). The CDR3 spans 14 residues. The germline V and J ends were trimmed by 10 bases and 0 bases, with 13 bases remaining between them. This CDR3 is CATDTGYSNQPQHF. The CDR3 nucleotides read TGTGCCACCGACACGGGGTATAGCAATCAGCCCCAGCATTTT.

The J gene is TRBJ2-3, the V gene TRBV5-1, with 9 bases lining up with TRBD2. V lost 0 bases to trimming and J lost 4 bases; unmatched junction nucleotides: 0. Germline V lookup: CDR1 SGHRS, CDR2 YFSETQ. This CDR3 is 14 amino acids long. The CDR3: CASSLGTSADTQYF. The CDR3 DNA is TGCGCCAGCAGCTTGGGGACTAGCGCAGATACGCAGTATTTT.